A single sample gave rise to the 15 T cell receptor beta chains below, sequenced in a study of beta chain features in type 1 diabetes. Notes on the study in general: Moderate yet significant TCRB CDR3 shortening was seen in Type 1 diabetes patients in all four CD4+ subsets.

Antigen specificity for these receptors is unknown. Isolated RNA was reverse transcribed in full, so expressed TCRB transcripts were sequenced. Assay: immunoSEQ multiplex PCR; the TCRdb copy retains only in-frame clones and omits some. Here the sample spans about 400,000 clones, roughly 12% being singletons. Material for sequencing was naive CD4+ T cells from blood. The receptor set was obtained from a woman aged 18 to 35 with type 1 diabetes.

The rearrangement uses TRBV5-1 and TRBJ2-7, with TRBD2 identical over 16 bases. V lost 4 bases, J lost 7 bases, and 5 bases stayed unmatched. Germline CDR1 is SGHRS and CDR2 is YFSETQ. The CDR3 runs to 15 residues. The CDR3 loop is CASSQGTSGREEQYF. The CDR3 DNA is TGCGCCAGCAGCCAGGGGACTAGCGGGAGGGAGGAGCAGTACTTC.

This clone was counted only a few times. The chain has TRBV7-3 and TRBJ2-7; 8 positions match TRBD2. With 5 bases clipped from V and 7 bases from J, the junction kept 7 bases outside the gene matches. This CDR3 has 13 residues. Germline CDR1 is SGHTA and CDR2 is FQGTGA. The CDR3 loop is CASSPGLVGEQYF. CDR3 coding DNA: TGTGCCAGCAGCCCGGGACTAGTCGGTGAGCAGTACTTC. The full variable domain, with the rest looked up from reference TRBV7-3 and TRBJ2-7, is GAGVSQTPSNKVTEKGKYVELRCDPISGHTALYWYRQSLGQGPEFLIYFQGTGAADDSGLPNDRFFAVRPEGSVSTLKIQRTERGDSAVYLCASSPGLVGEQYFGPGTRLTVT.

This chain connects TRBV18 to TRBJ2-7; 11 bases are shared with TRBD2. V dropped 3 bases and J dropped 7; count of bases not matched to a gene: 14. The CDR3 runs 17 residues. Germline V lookup: CDR1 KGHSH, CDR2 LQKENI. CDR3 nucleotides: TGTGCCAGCTCACCGACTAGCGGGAAGATGGGATTTTGGGAGCAGTACTTC. Protein sequence: CASSPTSGKMGFWEQYF.

A few counts support this clone. The chain joins TRBV28 to TRBJ2-5, with 7 bases matching TRBD1. With 5 bases clipped from V and 1 base from J, the junction kept 7 bases outside the gene matches. Germline V gene data show CDR1 as MDHEN and CDR2 as SYDVKM. The CDR3 covers 15 residues. CDR3 residues: CASSTNRDSQETQYF. DNA of the CDR3: TGTGCCAGCAGTACCAACCGGGACAGCCAAGAGACCCAGTACTTC. The full variable domain, completed using reference TRBV28 and TRBJ2-5, is DVKVTQSSRYLVKRTGEKVFLECVQDMDHENMFWYRQDPGLGLRLIYFSYDVKMKEKGDIPEGYSVSREKKERFSLILESASTNQTSMYLCASSTNRDSQETQYFGPGTRLLVL.

The rearrangement uses TRBV19 and TRBJ2-2, with D possibly matching TRBD1 (6 bases). V was trimmed by 8 bases and J by 4 bases, leaving 14 bases between them. The CDR3 extends over 14 amino acids. The germline V gene encodes CDR1 LNHDA and CDR2 SQIVND (reference sequence). CDR3 coding DNA: TGTGCCAGTTGCGAACAGGGTTTCACCGGGGAGCTGTTTTTT. Its translation is CASCEQGFTGELFF.

The V gene is TRBV19, the J gene TRBJ2-6; weak D call: TRBD1 (6 bases). CDR1 and CDR2 (germline): LNHDA, SQIVND (reference sequence). V was pared by 8 bases and J by 0 bases, with 11 bases between. The CDR3 is 15 amino acids. CDR3 nucleotides: TGTGCCAGTTCGGACAGCTTCTCTGGGGCCAACGTCCTGACTTTC. Amino acid sequence: CASSDSFSGANVLTF. Looking up the rest from reference TRBV19 and TRBJ2-6 gives the full variable domain: DGGITQSPKYLFRKEGQNVTLSCEQNLNHDAMYWYRQDPGQGLRLIYYSQIVNDFQKGDIAEGYSVSREKKESFPLTVTSAQKNPTAFYLCASSDSFSGANVLTFGAGSRLTVL.

The gene calls are TRBV9 and TRBJ2-1, with TRBD2 matching 8 bases. Trimming cost V 4 bases and J 8 bases; bases outside gene matches: 8. Germline CDR1 reads SGDLS; CDR2 reads YYNGEE. This CDR3 is 14 amino acids long. For the CDR3, the DNA is TGTGCCAGCAGCAACCCCGGGACTAGAGATGAGCAGTTCTTC. As protein: CASSNPGTRDEQFF.

This clone was seen a handful of times. This chain connects TRBV30 to TRBJ1-1; D not certain. Trimming removed 0 bases at V and 4 bases at J, with 9 bases between. This CDR3 has 13 residues. Per the germline V gene, CDR1 is GTSNPN and CDR2 is SVGIG (reference sequence). This CDR3 reads CAWSVPAGTEAFF. CDR3 DNA: TGTGCCTGGAGTGTACCGGCAGGCACTGAAGCTTTCTTT.

The chain joins TRBV15 to TRBJ2-5, with TRBD2 matching 8 bases. V lost 6 bases to trimming and J lost 5 bases; unmatched junction nucleotides: 5. Germline CDR1 and CDR2: LNHNV and YYDKDF (reference sequence). The CDR3 length is 13 residues. CDR3 loop: CATRPGGVETQYF. In nucleotides, the CDR3 is TGTGCCACCAGACCGGGGGGGGTGGAGACCCAGTACTTC.

The genes are TRBV4-2 and TRBJ2-7; 9 bases agree with TRBD1. The CDR3 totals 14 residues. With V trimmed by 6 bases and J by 1 base, 4 bases remained unmatched. Germline CDR1 LGHNA, CDR2 YNFKEQ. The CDR3 loop reads CASRPGTGSYEQYF. The CDR3 nucleotides read TGTGCCAGCAGGCCCGGGACAGGGTCCTACGAGCAGTACTTC.

This clone has only a few counts. This chain joins TRBV7-2 and TRBJ2-3, with D possibly matching TRBD2 (6 bases). Trimming removed 5 bases at V and 7 bases at J, with 13 bases between. The CDR3 sequence is 13 residues long. The germline gives CDR1 SGHTA, CDR2 FQGNSA. The CDR3 is CASSDRGKNTQYF. As DNA, the CDR3 is TGTGCCAGCAGCGATCGCGGGAAAAATACGCAGTATTTT.

The V call is TRBV25-1, the J call TRBJ2-7, with 7 bases lining up with TRBD2. The J segment lost 0 bases and the V segment lost 5 bases, leaving 10 bases of the junction unmatched. CDR1 and CDR2 (germline): MGHDK, SYGVNS. The CDR3 extends over 16 amino acids. The DNA for the CDR3 is TGTGCCAGCAGTCCTAGTGGGTTAGCGGGCTCCTACGAGCAGTACTTC. Protein sequence: CASSPSGLAGSYEQYF.

This clone appeared a few times. CDR3 DNA: TGCGCCAGCAAACGGTTAGAGGCGACCGGGGAGCTGTTTTTT. Residues: CASKRLEATGELFF. The rearrangement links TRBV5-1 to TRBJ2-2; D unresolved. This CDR3 contains 14 residues. Trimming cost V 6 bases and J 5 bases, with 14 bases left between them. CDR1 and CDR2 from the germline V gene are SGHRS and YFSETQ.

A few counts support this clone. The V and J genes are TRBV19 and TRBJ1-5; TRBD1 is a possible D gene (6 bases). V lost 9 bases, J lost 4 bases, and 19 bases lay in between. This CDR3 contains 15 residues. The germline V gene has CDR1 LNHDA and CDR2 SQIVND (reference sequence). CDR3 coding DNA: TGTGCCAGCTCCGAACCGGGGGGGACAAATCAGCCCCAGCATTTT. Its translation: CASSEPGGTNQPQHF.

The chain has TRBV5-1 and TRBJ2-5, with D possibly being TRBD1 (6 bases). From germline, CDR1 is SGHRS and CDR2 YFSETQ. The CDR3 runs 16 residues. V shed 0 bases and J shed 0 bases, with 12 bases lying between them. The DNA for the CDR3 is TGCGCCAGCAGCTTGGTAGTGGACAGAGACCAAGAGACCCAGTACTTC. Protein sequence: CASSLVVDRDQETQYF.